What follows are 32 T cell receptor beta chains derived from one specimen sequenced in a study of spatial heterogeneity in lung cancer (dated by TCRdb to the late 2010s). What the authors observed across the whole study: A correlation was observed between the number of expanded intratumoral alpha and beta TCRs and the tumor nonsynonymous mutation count.

Library method: 5' RACE. This sample was sequenced with a NextSeq 500. TCRdb trimmed public reads at Q25 via fastp, called clones via MiXCR and kept in-frame beta chains. One record per CDR3 amino acid sequence lists the most common genes and DNA. The sample records a few thousand distinct CDR3 sequences, under 9% of which are singletons. The ten largest clones capture around 26% of the sample. No antigen is known for these receptors. The label giving this sample's time point can be read as: sample taken at primary tumor resection. The sequencing here drew on lung tumor tissue, taken at surgery. Receptors were obtained from a female donor with early-stage non-small cell lung cancer.

This clonotype was seen at least ten times. The rearrangement uses TRBV7-2 and TRBJ2-1; D is perhaps TRBD2 (5 bases). V lost 4 bases and J 0 bases, leaving 19 bases between the germline ends. CDR1 and CDR2 (germline): SGHTA, FQGNSA. The CDR3 spans 18 residues. This chain's CDR3 is CASSSPVGGSSSYNEQFF. Written as DNA, the CDR3 is TGTGCCAGCAGCTCCCCAGTTGGAGGTTCTAGCTCCTACAATGAGCAGTTCTTC. The variable domain in full, completed from reference TRBV7-2 and TRBJ2-1, reads GAGVSQSPSNKVTEKGKDVELRCDPISGHTALYWYRQSLGQGLEFLIYFQGNSAPDKSGLPSDRFSAERTGGSVSTLTIQRTQQEDSAVYLCASSSPVGGSSSYNEQFFGPGTRLTVL.

By frequency in the sample, this clonotype is medium-sized (0.01 to 0.1%). This chain joins TRBV7-6 and TRBJ2-7; D not resolved. The germline V gene has CDR1 SGHVS and CDR2 FNYEAQ. The CDR3 sequence is 16 residues long. Trimming stripped 1 base from V and 6 bases from J, with 19 bases between. CDR3 in amino acids: CASSLVPASSGGEQYV. CDR3 in DNA: TGTGCCAGCAGCTTAGTTCCGGCGTCTAGTGGCGGCGAGCAGTACGTC.

In its sample, this clonotype was seen many times. The chain carries TRBV5-1 and TRBJ2-6; D may be TRBD1 or TRBD2 (6 bases each). This CDR3 contains 17 residues. Germline CDR1 reads SGHRS; CDR2 reads YFSETQ. Trimming pared 1 base from V and 2 bases from J, leaving 13 bases between. The CDR3 region has the DNA TGCGCCAGCAGCTTGCTCATCGGGGGCGCTGGGGCCAACGTCCTGACTTTC. Residues: CASSLLIGGAGANVLTF.

This clonotype was observed many times. The chain links TRBV10-3 to TRBJ2-1; D not certain. V shed 6 bases and J shed 0 bases, with 9 bases lying between them. CDR3 length: 14 amino acids. Looked up from germline, CDR1 is ENHRY and CDR2 is SYGVKD. The CDR3 is CAIRSLSSYNEQFF. DNA of the CDR3: TGTGCCATCAGATCACTGAGCTCCTACAATGAGCAGTTCTTC.

This clonotype has just a few counts. Here the CDR3 DNA reads TGTGCCAGCAGTTCCGGACGAATTTACGAGCAGTACGTC. Residues: CASSSGRIYEQYV. The rearrangement uses TRBV27 and TRBJ2-7; D unclear. This CDR3 has 13 residues. The germline V gene has CDR1 MNHEY and CDR2 SMNVEV (reference sequence). The germline V and J ends were trimmed by 4 bases and 4 bases, with 11 bases remaining between them.

This chain connects TRBV19 to TRBJ1-1, with D tentatively TRBD1 (6 bases). Germline V gene sequence: CDR1 LNHDA, CDR2 SQIVND (reference sequence). The V end lost 6 bases, the J end lost 7 bases, and 12 bases lay between the germline ends. The CDR3 is 12 residues long. CDR3 in DNA: TGTGCCAGTAGCACAACAGGGATTGAAGCTTTCTTT. Amino acid sequence: CASSTTGIEAFF.

There are many counts of this clonotype. The rearrangement links TRBV5-1 to TRBJ2-5; 7 nucleotides line up with TRBD2. The CDR3 consists of 15 residues. Germline V gives CDR1 SGHRS, CDR2 YFSETQ. Trimming took 0 bases from V and 5 from J; bases not matched to a gene: 7. CDR3 sequence reads: CASSLVGREQETQYF. CDR3 nucleotide sequence: TGCGCCAGCAGCTTGGTAGGGCGGGAGCAGGAGACCCAGTACTTC. Drawing the rest from reference TRBV5-1 and TRBJ2-5, the complete variable domain is KAGVTQTPRYLIKTRGQQVTLSCSPISGHRSVSWYQQTPGQGLQFLFEYFSETQRNKGNFPGRFSGRQFSNSRSEMNVSTLELGDSALYLCASSLVGREQETQYFGPGTRLLVL.

This clonotype was found a few times. The chain recombines TRBV2 with TRBJ1-4; a possible D gene is TRBD1 (5 bases). Germline V gene sequence: CDR1 SNHLY, CDR2 FYNNEI. CDR3 size: 14 residues. Trimming cost V 6 bases and J 4 bases, with 12 bases left between them. CDR3 DNA: TGTGCCAGCAGCCTGGGACGGCTTAATGAAAAACTGTTTTTT. As protein: CASSLGRLNEKLFF.

This clonotype came up many times. The chain couples TRBV28 to TRBJ2-7; D is perhaps TRBD2 (5 bases). V was shortened by 3 bases and J by 2 bases, with 11 bases between the two germline ends. The CDR3 is 14 amino acids. Germline V CDR1 and CDR2: MDHEN, SYDVKM. This chain's CDR3 is CASSLPGSTYEQYV. The CDR3 nucleotides are TGTGCCAGCAGTTTGCCGGGATCTACCTACGAGCAGTACGTC.

This clonotype was seen at least ten times. J is TRBJ2-2 and V is TRBV6-2 or TRBV6-3, with no clear D. Trimming took off 7 bases at V and 4 bases at J, with 19 bases between the two ends. CDR1 is MNHEY, CDR2 SVGEGT, per germline. This CDR3 is 16 amino acids long. CDR3 amino acids: CASTLDAMSSTGELFF. The CDR3 DNA follows: TGTGCCAGCACCTTAGATGCCATGAGCTCCACCGGGGAGCTGTTTTTT.

This chain joins TRBV4-2 and TRBJ2-1; possible D gene TRBD2, 6 bases. Between the trimmed V and J ends, which lost 0 bases and 7 bases, there was a span of 13 bases. Germline V gene sequence: CDR1 LGHNA, CDR2 YNFKEQ. There are 15 residues in the CDR3. DNA for the CDR3: TGTGCCAGCAGCCAAGAACGGCTAGCGCGGAATGAGCAGTTCTTC. This gives the protein CASSQERLARNEQFF.

J is TRBJ2-4 and V is TRBV19; TRBD2 matches at 7 bases. This CDR3 is built from 16 residues. Per the germline V gene, CDR1 is LNHDA and CDR2 is SQIVND (reference sequence). V dropped 7 bases and J dropped 3; count of bases not matched to a gene: 12. The CDR3 region has the DNA TGTGCCAGTACTGTTACCGGGACTAAGGACAAAAACATTCAGTACTTC. It specifies CASTVTGTKDKNIQYF.

This clonotype is judged medium-sized. The chain recombines TRBV23-1 with TRBJ2-7; possibly TRBD1 for D (5 bases). TRBV23-1 is an ORF, with its function uncertain. V dropped 4 bases and J dropped 0 bases, with 16 bases sitting between them. The CDR3 extends over 16 amino acids. The CDR3 protein is CASSLPGGRASYEQYV. Here the CDR3 DNA reads TGCGCCAGCAGTCTTCCAGGCGGCAGGGCCTCCTACGAGCAGTACGTC.

This clonotype is classed as medium-sized (0.01 to 0.1%). The J gene is TRBJ1-1, the V gene TRBV12-3 or TRBV12-4; D perhaps matches TRBD1 (6 bases). With 7 bases removed from V and 1 base from J, the gap between germline ends came to 10 bases. This CDR3 has 13 residues. CDR3 bases: TGTGCCAGCAACCCGACAGGGAACACTGAAGCTTTCTTT. This translates into CASNPTGNTEAFF.

This clonotype ranks as medium-sized. The rearrangement uses TRBV30 and TRBJ1-1; 7 bases are a match to TRBD1. V dropped 0 bases and J dropped 0; count of bases not matched to a gene: 1. The germline V gene encodes CDR1 GTSNPN and CDR2 SVGIG (reference sequence). The CDR3 totals 14 residues. The DNA of the CDR3 is TGTGCCTGGAGTGTAGGGACAGTGAACACTGAAGCTTTCTTT. Its protein is CAWSVGTVNTEAFF. Based on the CDR3 plus reference TRBV30 and TRBJ1-1, the full variable domain is SQTIHQWPATLVQPVGSPLSLECTVEGTSNPNLYWYRQAAGRGLQLLFYSVGIGQISSEVPQNLSASRPQDRQFILSSKKLLLSDSGFYLCAWSVGTVNTEAFFGQGTRLTVV.

This clonotype is judged medium-sized. The chain links TRBV5-4 to TRBJ2-5; D might be TRBD1 (6 bases). V was clipped by 0 bases and J by 5 bases, with 8 bases between them. CDR3 length equals 13 residues. Germline CDR1 is SGHNT and CDR2 is YYREEE (reference sequence). CDR3: CASSLGQGETQYF. CDR3 in DNA: TGTGCCAGCAGCTTGGGGCAGGGGGAGACCCAGTACTTC.

The genes are TRBV7-3 and TRBJ2-6, with 7 bases aligning to TRBD1. Trimming cost V 1 base and J 1 base; bases outside gene matches: 10. The CDR3 totals 19 residues. Germline values: CDR1 SGHTA, CDR2 FQGTGA. CDR3 residues: CASSLRSNRGRSGANVLTF. The CDR3 DNA follows: TGTGCCAGCAGCTTAAGGTCAAACAGGGGAAGGTCTGGGGCCAACGTCCTGACTTTC. The full variable domain, in which reference TRBV7-3 and TRBJ2-6 provide the parts outside the CDR3, is GAGVSQTPSNKVTEKGKYVELRCDPISGHTALYWYRQSLGQGPEFLIYFQGTGAADDSGLPNDRFFAVRPEGSVSTLKIQRTERGDSAVYLCASSLRSNRGRSGANVLTFGAGSRLTVL.

Within the sample, this clonotype is large. V usage is TRBV20-1 and J usage is TRBJ2-1; 9 bases are shared with TRBD1. Trimming took 6 bases from V and 3 from J; bases not matched to a gene: 9. Per the germline V gene, CDR1 is DFQATT and CDR2 is SNEGSKA (reference sequence). The CDR3 is made up of 15 amino acids. In DNA, the CDR3 is TGCAGTGCGGGAGATCGGGACAGGGTCTACAATGAGCAGTTCTTC. The encoded protein is CSAGDRDRVYNEQFF.

This clonotype occurred a few times. A junction boundary mismatches the germline segment, possibly from a read error. The rearrangement links TRBV4-3 to TRBJ2-1; 7 nucleotides match TRBD2. CDR3 length: 13 residues. Germline V gene lookup returns CDR1 LGHNA and CDR2 YSLEER. The CDR3, as DNA: TGCGCCAGCAGCCAAGAACCCCCGGGACTACCCCACTTC. Amino acid sequence: CASSQEPPGLPHF.

J is TRBJ2-5 and V is TRBV2, with 7 bases lining up with TRBD1. Unmatched junction bases numbered 10, after V lost 6 bases and J lost 0 bases. Germline values: CDR1 SNHLY, CDR2 FYNNEI. This CDR3 spans 16 amino acids. This CDR3 is CASSGTDHLYQETQYF. The CDR3 bases are TGTGCCAGCAGCGGGACAGACCATTTGTACCAAGAGACCCAGTACTTC.

This clonotype was found many times. This chain joins TRBV15 and TRBJ1-1; 8 positions match TRBD1. The junction had 2 bases not matched to a gene; V was cut back by 5 bases and J by 3 bases. The germline gives CDR1 LNHNV, CDR2 YYDKDF (reference sequence). This CDR3 region has 13 residues. The CDR3 DNA follows: TGTGCCACCAGCGGACAGGGAGACACTGAAGCTTTCTTT. It translates to CATSGQGDTEAFF.

This clonotype was found many times. The chain couples TRBV6-2 or TRBV6-3 to TRBJ1-1; D gene unclear. Looked up from germline, CDR1 is MNHEY and CDR2 is SVGEGT. The CDR3 covers 15 residues. V was pared by 4 bases and J by 6 bases, with 18 bases between. The CDR3 DNA reads TGTGCCAGCAGTTCCTACCTCGATGGTATATCTGAAGCTTTCTTT. Amino acids: CASSSYLDGISEAFF.

By its share, this clonotype is medium-sized. This chain uses TRBV2 with TRBJ2-5; D not certain. Trimming cost V 4 bases and J 2 bases, with 8 bases left between them. The CDR3 is made up of 13 amino acids. The germline V gene has CDR1 SNHLY and CDR2 FYNNEI. This CDR3 is CASSASRQETQYF. As DNA, the CDR3 is TGTGCCAGCAGTGCCAGCCGGCAAGAGACCCAGTACTTC.

This chain uses TRBV12-3 or TRBV12-4 with TRBJ2-3; no firm D call. Trimming pared 5 bases from V and 0 bases from J, leaving 18 bases between. The CDR3 sequence is 17 residues long. CDR3 nucleotides: TGTGCCAGCAGTCCCGGCAGGTACTCAACTAGCACAGATACGCAGTATTTT. Protein: CASSPGRYSTSTDTQYF.

This clonotype has at least ten counts. The chain joins TRBV6-5 to TRBJ1-3, with D possibly TRBD1 on 5 matching bases. The CDR3 runs to 16 residues. The ends were cut back, 6 bases at V and 0 bases at J, with 15 bases in the middle. The germline V gene encodes CDR1 MNHEY and CDR2 SVGAGI. The DNA for the CDR3 is TGTGCCAGCAGGGAACAGGCGGCCGTCTCTGGAAACACCATATATTTT. It yields the protein CASREQAAVSGNTIYF.

This clonotype occurred many times. This chain joins TRBV15 and TRBJ2-2; D is undetermined. This CDR3 has 14 amino acids. V dropped 0 bases and J dropped 5 bases, with 7 bases sitting between them. Germline CDR1 is LNHNV and CDR2 is YYDKDF (reference sequence). The CDR3 DNA follows: TGTGCCACCAGCAGAGACAGGAAGACCGGGGAGCTGTTTTTT. This translates into CATSRDRKTGELFF.

This clonotype showed up many times. This chain connects TRBV7-2 to TRBJ2-1; 14 nucleotides match TRBD2. The CDR3 consists of 15 residues. V lost 4 bases and J lost 9; bases outside the gene matches: 5. The V gene's germline CDR1 is SGHTA and CDR2 FQGNSA. CDR3 region: CASSSGLAGDVEQFF. CDR3 DNA: TGTGCCAGCAGCTCGGGACTAGCGGGAGACGTTGAGCAGTTCTTC.

In the case of this clonotype: Mismatch with germline at one junction end may stem from a read error. The chain carries TRBV9 and TRBJ1-6; maybe TRBD1 (6 bases). The CDR3 runs to 14 residues. Germline V gene data show CDR1 as SGDLS and CDR2 as YYNGEE. The CDR3 DNA reads TGTACCAGCAGTGGGACACCTTATAATTCACCCCTCCACTTT. Translating gives CTSSGTPYNSPLHF.

In its sample, this clonotype was seen many times. The chain uses TRBV7-2 and TRBJ2-2; a possible D gene is TRBD2 (6 bases). V was trimmed by 2 bases and J by 5 bases, leaving 12 bases between them. In germline, CDR1 is SGHTA, CDR2 FQGNSA. CDR3 length equals 15 residues. The chain's CDR3 is CASSLFGGWTGELFF. The CDR3 nucleotides read TGTGCCAGCAGCTTATTCGGGGGATGGACCGGGGAGCTGTTTTTT.

Here the CDR3 reads CASSRTANTGELFF. The CDR3 DNA sequence: TGTGCCAGCAGCCGGACAGCGAACACCGGGGAGCTGTTTTTT. The V and J genes are TRBV7-9 and TRBJ2-2; tentatively, D is TRBD1 (6 bases). The V end was cut by 5 bases, the J end by 0 bases, with 7 bases between. The length of the CDR3 is 14 residues. CDR1 and CDR2 (germline): SEHNR, FQNEAQ (reference sequence).

By share, this clonotype counts as medium-sized. V usage is TRBV27 and J usage is TRBJ1-6; D call uncertain. The CDR3 totals 13 residues. Deletions cut 5 bases from V and 8 bases from J, with 10 bases between. Germline V gene sequence: CDR1 MNHEY, CDR2 SMNVEV (reference sequence). The CDR3 reads CASSPYNHSPLHF. Written as DNA, the CDR3 is TGTGCCAGCAGTCCTTACAATCATTCACCCCTCCACTTT.

In its sample, this clonotype was seen many times. The V gene is TRBV2, the J gene TRBJ2-5; no definite D call. Germline V gives CDR1 SNHLY, CDR2 FYNNEI. V lost 7 bases and J 4 bases, leaving 13 bases between the germline ends. The CDR3 consists of 13 residues. The CDR3 DNA follows: TGTGCCAGCAACCGGGCAGGAAGAGAGACCCAGTACTTC. Residues: CASNRAGRETQYF.